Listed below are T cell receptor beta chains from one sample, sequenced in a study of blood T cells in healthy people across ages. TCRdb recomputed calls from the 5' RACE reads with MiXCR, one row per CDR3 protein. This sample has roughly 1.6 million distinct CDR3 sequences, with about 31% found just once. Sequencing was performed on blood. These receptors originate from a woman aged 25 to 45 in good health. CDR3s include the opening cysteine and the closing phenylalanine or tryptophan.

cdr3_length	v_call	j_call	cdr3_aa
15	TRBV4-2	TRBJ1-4	CASSQDTQGGEKLFF
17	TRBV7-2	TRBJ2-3	CASSLVISGRLTDTQYF
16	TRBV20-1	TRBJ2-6	CSARSGGDTGANVLTF
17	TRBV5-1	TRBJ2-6	CASSSGQGPTGANVLTF
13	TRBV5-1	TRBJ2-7	CASSLPSSYEQYF
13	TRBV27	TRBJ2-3	CASSAEGVDTQYF
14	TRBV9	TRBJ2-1	CASSADRGGREQFF
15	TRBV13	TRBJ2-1	CASSLRQGVGTVQFF
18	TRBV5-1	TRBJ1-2	CASSEDPGQGAQRNGYTF
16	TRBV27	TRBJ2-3	CASSLSLAGGEDTQYF
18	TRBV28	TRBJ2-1	CASSKTHPAYQGYNEQFF
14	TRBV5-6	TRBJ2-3	CASSWNLVTDTQYF
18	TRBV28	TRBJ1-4	CASSFPSAAALIEEKLFF
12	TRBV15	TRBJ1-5	CATSKGNQPQHF
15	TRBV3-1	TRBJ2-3	CASSRMALYTDTQYF
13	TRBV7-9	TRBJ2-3	CASSLPVTDTQYF
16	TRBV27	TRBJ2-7	CASSLWGLAAPYEHYF
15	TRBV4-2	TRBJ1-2	CASSQEGQKVYGYTF
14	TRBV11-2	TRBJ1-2	CASSSIDRAYGYTF
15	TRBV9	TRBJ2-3	CASSAHRVGTDTQYF
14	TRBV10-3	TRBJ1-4	CAISQGKGNEKLFF
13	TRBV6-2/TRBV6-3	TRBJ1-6	CASQRSFRAPLHF
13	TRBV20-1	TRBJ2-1	CSAFTSGTNEQFF
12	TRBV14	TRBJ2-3	CASSQVCGTQYF